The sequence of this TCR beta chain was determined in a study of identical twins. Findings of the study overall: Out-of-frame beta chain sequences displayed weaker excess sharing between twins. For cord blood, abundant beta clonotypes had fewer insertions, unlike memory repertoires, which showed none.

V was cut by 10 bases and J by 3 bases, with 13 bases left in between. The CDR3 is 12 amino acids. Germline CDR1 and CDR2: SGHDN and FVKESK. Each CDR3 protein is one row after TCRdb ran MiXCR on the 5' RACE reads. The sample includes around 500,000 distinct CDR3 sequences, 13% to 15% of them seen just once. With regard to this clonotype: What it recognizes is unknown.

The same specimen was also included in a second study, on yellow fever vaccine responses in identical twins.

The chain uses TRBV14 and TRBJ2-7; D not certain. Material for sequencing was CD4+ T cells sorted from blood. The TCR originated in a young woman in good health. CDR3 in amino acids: CATGPNVYEQYF. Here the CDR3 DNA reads TGTGCCACCGGACCAAACGTCTACGAGCAGTACTTC.